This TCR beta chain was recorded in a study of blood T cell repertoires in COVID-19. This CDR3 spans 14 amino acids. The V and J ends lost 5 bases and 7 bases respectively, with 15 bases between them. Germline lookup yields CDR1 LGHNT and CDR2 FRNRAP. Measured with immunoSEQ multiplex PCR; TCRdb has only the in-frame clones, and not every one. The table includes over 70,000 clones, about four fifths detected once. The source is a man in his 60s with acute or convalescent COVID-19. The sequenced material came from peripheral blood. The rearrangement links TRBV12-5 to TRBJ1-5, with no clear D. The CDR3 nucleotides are TGTGCTAGTGGTCCTCCAGGAGGGCGGCAGCCCCAGCATTTT. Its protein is CASGPPGGRQPQHF.